These T cell receptor beta chains were read from a single sample in a study of blood T cell repertoires in COVID-19. Clones were read by immunoSEQ multiplex PCR, and TCRdb kept only the in-frame ones, dropping some. The sample holds 400,000 or so clones, approximately 91% seen once. The sequencing sample was made of PBMCs or T cells enriched from blood (not recorded which). The receptors stem from a woman aged 40 to 50 with acute COVID-19. CDR3s leave out the opening cysteine and the closing phenylalanine or tryptophan. Each record gives: V gene, D gene, CDR3 protein. D genes are given only for firm matches.

V gene: TRBV5-5
D gene: TRBD1
CDR3 protein: ASRRTGGKDGYT

V gene: TRBV20-1
D gene: NA
CDR3 protein: SASVANEQF

V gene: TRBV4-2
D gene: TRBD1
CDR3 protein: ASSQEQTGASSKLF

V gene: TRBV5-1
D gene: NA
CDR3 protein: ASSLGAFVSNYGYT

V gene: TRBV10-3
D gene: TRBD1
CDR3 protein: AISESKGTGMGNEQF

V gene: TRBV7-6
D gene: NA
CDR3 protein: ASSSLDTGNSPLH

V gene: TRBV7-9
D gene: NA
CDR3 protein: ASSLVQYEQY

V gene: TRBV3-1/TRBV3-2
D gene: TRBD1
CDR3 protein: ASSAGTGYGETQY

V gene: TRBV2
D gene: TRBD1
CDR3 protein: ATSGGTGVDEAF

V gene: TRBV5-1
D gene: NA
CDR3 protein: ASSLGEFGGSYEQY

V gene: TRBV4-2
D gene: TRBD1
CDR3 protein: ASSQPRGGTGGATGELF

V gene: TRBV5-1
D gene: NA
CDR3 protein: ASSWGRTNEKLF

V gene: TRBV3-1/TRBV3-2
D gene: NA
CDR3 protein: ASSSRYNEQF

V gene: TRBV6-5
D gene: TRBD1
CDR3 protein: ASTQGDNTEAF

V gene: TRBV9
D gene: TRBD1
CDR3 protein: ASSVGDRGTYEQY

V gene: TRBV7-9
D gene: NA
CDR3 protein: ASSRGGVYGYT

V gene: TRBV5-1
D gene: NA
CDR3 protein: ASSLREAPHYEQY

V gene: TRBV15
D gene: TRBD2
CDR3 protein: ATSERGAISYEQY

V gene: TRBV3-1/TRBV3-2
D gene: TRBD1
CDR3 protein: ASSPLDRGGGYT

V gene: TRBV30
D gene: TRBD1
CDR3 protein: AGTGEPFLALH

V gene: TRBV18
D gene: TRBD2
CDR3 protein: ASSPPASGGVTDTQY

V gene: TRBV19
D gene: NA
CDR3 protein: ASSILGREEKGYT

V gene: TRBV19
D gene: TRBD1
CDR3 protein: ASSKDRQGSYEQY

V gene: TRBV19
D gene: TRBD2
CDR3 protein: ASSAGTSGDNEQF

V gene: TRBV27
D gene: TRBD1
CDR3 protein: AIRQGNTGELF

V gene: TRBV3-1/TRBV3-2
D gene: NA
CDR3 protein: ASSQALTAYNSPLH

V gene: TRBV7-9
D gene: TRBD1
CDR3 protein: ASSGTDNEKLF

V gene: TRBV7-2
D gene: TRBD1
CDR3 protein: ASSSQGVQETQY

V gene: TRBV9
D gene: TRBD1
CDR3 protein: ASSVVGQGATKLF

V gene: TRBV18
D gene: NA
CDR3 protein: ASSPTEETQY

V gene: TRBV2
D gene: NA
CDR3 protein: ASSDRDNGNQPQH

V gene: TRBV5-1
D gene: TRBD2
CDR3 protein: ASSEVAGANNEQF

V gene: TRBV19
D gene: TRBD2
CDR3 protein: ASNSGESTDTQY

V gene: TRBV7-2
D gene: NA
CDR3 protein: ASSIGQNEKLF

V gene: TRBV14
D gene: TRBD1
CDR3 protein: ASSPPAGGKTEAF

V gene: TRBV7-8
D gene: TRBD1
CDR3 protein: ASSTGQGEAF

V gene: TRBV9
D gene: NA
CDR3 protein: ASSVDILGGTQY

V gene: TRBV4-1
D gene: NA
CDR3 protein: ASSQPGVSSYEQY

V gene: TRBV7-6
D gene: NA
CDR3 protein: ASSLDQNTEAF

V gene: TRBV5-5
D gene: TRBD1
CDR3 protein: ASSLRTGTSYNSPLH

V gene: TRBV11-2
D gene: NA
CDR3 protein: ASSSRGGPSGNTIY

V gene: TRBV7-9
D gene: TRBD2
CDR3 protein: ASSLDWLSSGGNYNEQF

V gene: TRBV2
D gene: TRBD1
CDR3 protein: ASRTGADTQY

V gene: TRBV30
D gene: NA
CDR3 protein: AWSTIRGPFYEQY

V gene: TRBV19
D gene: TRBD1
CDR3 protein: ASGTEGEKLF

V gene: TRBV30
D gene: NA
CDR3 protein: AWGAPDGEQF

V gene: TRBV10-2
D gene: TRBD1
CDR3 protein: ASAGRGLIGYT

V gene: TRBV27
D gene: NA
CDR3 protein: ASSFALQETQY

V gene: TRBV5-1
D gene: NA
CDR3 protein: ASSEGMNTEAF

V gene: TRBV5-1
D gene: TRBD2
CDR3 protein: ASSPYLAGVDNEQF

V gene: TRBV7-8
D gene: NA
CDR3 protein: ASSFTGTLAKNIQY

V gene: TRBV14
D gene: TRBD2
CDR3 protein: ASSQFPGLATDTQY

V gene: TRBV11-2
D gene: TRBD2
CDR3 protein: ASSFSRLAGMVSYNEQF

V gene: TRBV6-2/TRBV6-3
D gene: NA
CDR3 protein: ASSYQGSTDTQY

V gene: TRBV10-2
D gene: NA
CDR3 protein: ASSETGNSPLH

V gene: TRBV7-8
D gene: NA
CDR3 protein: ASSPSGYGYT

V gene: TRBV4-1
D gene: TRBD2
CDR3 protein: ASSRHGTSEDTQY